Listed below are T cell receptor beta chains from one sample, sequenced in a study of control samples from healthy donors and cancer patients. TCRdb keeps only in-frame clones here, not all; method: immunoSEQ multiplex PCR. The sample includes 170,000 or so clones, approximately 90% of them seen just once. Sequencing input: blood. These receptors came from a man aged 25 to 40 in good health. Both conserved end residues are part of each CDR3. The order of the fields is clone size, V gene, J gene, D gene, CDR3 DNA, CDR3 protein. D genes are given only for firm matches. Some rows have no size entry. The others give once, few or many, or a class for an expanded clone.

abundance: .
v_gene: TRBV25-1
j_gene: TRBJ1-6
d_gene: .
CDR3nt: TGTGCCAGCAGTGAATATCGGGATTCACCCCTCCACTTT
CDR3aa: CASSEYRDSPLHF

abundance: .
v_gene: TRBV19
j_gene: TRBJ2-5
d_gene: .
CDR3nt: TGTGCCAGTAGTATACGAGAGACCCAGTACTTC
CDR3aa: CASSIRETQYF

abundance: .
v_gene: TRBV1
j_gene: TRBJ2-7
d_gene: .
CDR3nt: TGCACCAGCAGCCAGGAGGTGTACGAGCAGTACTTC
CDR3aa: CTSSQEVYEQYF

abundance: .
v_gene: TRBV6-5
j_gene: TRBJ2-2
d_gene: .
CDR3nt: TGTGCCAGCAGTTGGCCGGGGACCGGGGAGCTGTTTTTT
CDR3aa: CASSWPGTGELFF

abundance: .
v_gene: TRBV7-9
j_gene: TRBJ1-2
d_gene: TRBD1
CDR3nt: TGTGCCAGCAGCCCCGGTCGGGACAGGCCTAACTATGGCTACACCTTC
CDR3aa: CASSPGRDRPNYGYTF

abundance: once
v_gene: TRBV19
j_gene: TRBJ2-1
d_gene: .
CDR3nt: TGTGCCAGTAGTGTGAGGGGGGATTACAATGAGCAGTTCTTC
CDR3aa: CASSVRGDYNEQFF

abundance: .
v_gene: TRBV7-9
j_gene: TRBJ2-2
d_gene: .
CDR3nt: TGTGCCAGCAGTACTACCACAGGTTCGGCCGGGGAGCTGTTTTTT
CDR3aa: CASSTTTGSAGELFF

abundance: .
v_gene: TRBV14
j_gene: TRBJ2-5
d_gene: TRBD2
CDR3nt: TGTGCCAGCAGCCAAGAGCGGGGGGTCCTGAGGAGGAGTCAGGAGACCCAGTACTTC
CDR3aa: CASSQERGVLRRSQETQYF

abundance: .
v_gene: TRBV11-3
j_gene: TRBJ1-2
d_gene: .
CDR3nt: TGTGCCAGCAGCTTAGTTCCCCCACATCGTGGCTACACCTTC
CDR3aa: CASSLVPPHRGYTF

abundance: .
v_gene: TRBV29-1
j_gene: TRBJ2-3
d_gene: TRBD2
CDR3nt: TGCAGCGTTGGTCGAGCGGGAGGGCCCCCAGATACGCAGTATTTT
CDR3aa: CSVGRAGGPPDTQYF

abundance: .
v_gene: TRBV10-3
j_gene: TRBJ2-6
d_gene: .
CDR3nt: TGTGCCATCAAAGGGACCGCCAACGTCCTGACTTTC
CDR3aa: CAIKGTANVLTF

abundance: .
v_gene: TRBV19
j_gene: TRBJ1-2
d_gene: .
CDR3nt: TGTGCCAGTAGTATGGTACCCGGGCCTTCGGATGGCTACACCTTC
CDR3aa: CASSMVPGPSDGYTF

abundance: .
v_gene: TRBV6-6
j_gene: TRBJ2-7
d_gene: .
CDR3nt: TGTGCCAGCAAAGCAGCCCTTGAGGACGAGCAGTACTTC
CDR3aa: CASKAALEDEQYF

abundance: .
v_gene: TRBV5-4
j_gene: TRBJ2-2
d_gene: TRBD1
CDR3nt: TGTGCCAGCGGTCGGACAGGGGACAACACCGGGGAGCTGTTTTTT
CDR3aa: CASGRTGDNTGELFF

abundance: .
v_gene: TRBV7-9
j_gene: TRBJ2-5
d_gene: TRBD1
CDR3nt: TGTGCCAGCAGCTTAGTCCCGGGACAGGGGCAAGAGACCCAGTACTTC
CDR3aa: CASSLVPGQGQETQYF

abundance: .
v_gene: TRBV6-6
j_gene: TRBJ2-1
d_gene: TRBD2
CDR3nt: TGTGCCAGCAGTTTTACTAGCGGGGGGACCAATGAGCAGTTCTTC
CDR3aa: CASSFTSGGTNEQFF

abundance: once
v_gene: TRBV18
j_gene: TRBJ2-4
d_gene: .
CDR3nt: TGTGCCAGCTCACCAGAAATGAGGGAAAAAAACATTCAGTACTTC
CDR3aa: CASSPEMREKNIQYF

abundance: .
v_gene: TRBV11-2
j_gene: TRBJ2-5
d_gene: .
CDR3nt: TGTGCCAGCAGCTTCGGCAGAGAGACCCAGTACTTC
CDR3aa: CASSFGRETQYF

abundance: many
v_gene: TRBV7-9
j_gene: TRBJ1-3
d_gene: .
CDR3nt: TGTGCCAGCAGCATGTCAGGGGTCGGAAACACCATATATTTT
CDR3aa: CASSMSGVGNTIYF

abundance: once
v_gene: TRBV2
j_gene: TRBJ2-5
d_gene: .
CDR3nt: TGTGCCAGCAGTGGGACAGACGGAGAGACCCAGTACTTC
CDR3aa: CASSGTDGETQYF

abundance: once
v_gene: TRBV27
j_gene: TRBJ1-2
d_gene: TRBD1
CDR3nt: TGTGCCAGCAGAGGACAGGGGAGCTATGGCTACACCTTC
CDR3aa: CASRGQGSYGYTF

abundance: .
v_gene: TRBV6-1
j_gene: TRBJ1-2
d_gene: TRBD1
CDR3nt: TGTGCCAGCAGTGACCCCCCCGGGGCAGGGGGTTGGTACACCTTC
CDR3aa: CASSDPPGAGGWYTF

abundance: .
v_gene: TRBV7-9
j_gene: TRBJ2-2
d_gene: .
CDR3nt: TGTGCCAGCAGCTTCGGTGGGAGAACCGGGGAGCTGTTTTTT
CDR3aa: CASSFGGRTGELFF

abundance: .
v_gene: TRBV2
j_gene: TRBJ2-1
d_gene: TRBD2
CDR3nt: TGTGCCAGCTCTAGCGGGAGCCACAATGAGCAGTTCTTC
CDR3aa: CASSSGSHNEQFF

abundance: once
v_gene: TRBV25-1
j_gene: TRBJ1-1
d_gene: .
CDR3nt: TGTGCCAGCACCGAGGGAAAGGCCACTGAAGCTTTCTTT
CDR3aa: CASTEGKATEAFF

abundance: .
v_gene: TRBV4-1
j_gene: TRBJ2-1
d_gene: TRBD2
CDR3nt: TGCGCCAGCAGCCGGGGATCGGGGACTAGCGGGAAGGAACAGTTCTTC
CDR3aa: CASSRGSGTSGKEQFF

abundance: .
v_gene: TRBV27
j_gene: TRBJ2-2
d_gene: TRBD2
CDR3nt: TGTGCCAGCAGCGCGGGGGGAGGGGAGCTGTTTTTT
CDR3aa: CASSAGGGELFF